The 3 T cell receptor beta chains given below trace back to one sample, sequenced in a study of regulatory T cells in long-lasting Graves disease. Time point given: newly diagnosed GD, antithyroid drugs for less than 3 months. PBMC RNA served as the TCR library source. The TCR beta library used iRepertoire HTBI primers with Arm-PCR amplification of CDR3. TCRdb used MiXCR to reprocess the multiplex PCR reads, holding one entry per CDR3 protein. This sample has 550,000 to 600,000 distinct CDR3 sequences, with approximately 16% found just once. The data also belong to a second study, concerning T cells in Graves' hyperthyroidism and ophthalmopathy.

Here the sequenced sample was peripheral blood mononuclear cells (PBMCs), taken at new diagnosis, from a patient treated with antithyroid drugs. Receptor source: a man younger than 35 with Graves disease.

This clonotype was observed at least ten times. At one of its ends the junction is not consistent with the germline gene, which may arise from a read error. The V call is TRBV7-2, the J call TRBJ2-3, with 7 bases that match TRBD2. This CDR3 is built from 14 residues. From germline, CDR1 is SGHTA and CDR2 FQGNSA. The CDR3 loop reads CASSLAASTDTQYF. The CDR3 nucleotides are TGTGCCAGCAGCCTAGCGGCTAGCACAGATACGCAGTATTTT. Using reference TRBV7-2 and TRBJ2-3 for the parts outside the CDR3, the full variable domain is GAGVSQSPSNKVTEKGKDVELRCDPISGHTALYWYRQSLGQGLEFLIYFQGNSAPDKSGLPSDRFSAERTGGSVSTLTIQRTQQEDSAVYLCASSLAASTDTQYFGPGTRLTVL.

There are many counts of this clonotype. The chain couples TRBV12-3 or TRBV12-4 to TRBJ1-5; D perhaps matches TRBD1 (5 bases). The CDR3 loop spans 13 amino acids. V gave up 8 bases and J gave up 3 bases, with 11 bases separating them. CDR3 protein: CASQGSLNQPQHF. DNA of the CDR3: TGTGCCAGCCAGGGTTCGCTCAATCAGCCCCAGCATTTT.

There are many counts of this clonotype. The gene calls are TRBV5-1 and TRBJ2-1, with 10 bases identical to TRBD2. Germline assignment: CDR1 SGHRS and CDR2 YFSETQ. V lost 2 bases and J lost 8; bases outside the gene matches: 4. CDR3 length equals 14 residues. The CDR3, as DNA: TGCGCCAGCAGCTTTGCTAGCGGGAGTGATGAGCAGTTCTTC. It specifies CASSFASGSDEQFF.